This T cell receptor (beta chain) was identified in a study of Graves' ophthalmopathy and Graves' hyperthyroidism (dated by TCRdb to 2017 to 2018). Regarding the complete study: Peripheral blood was collected before any treatment was given, at the time of initial diagnosis. The study used signatures of the TCR beta repertoire to tell Graves' ophthalmopathy apart from Graves' hyperthyroidism and to predict which patients would progress to ophthalmopathy. In total, around 130 blood samples were TCR-sequenced: fewer than 50 ophthalmopathy, some 72 hyperthyroidism and approximately 17 hyperthyroidism-to-ophthalmopathy patients. Once sampling was done, hyperthyroidism patients were given methimazole at a starting dose of 30 mg daily, while ophthalmopathy patients were given high-dose intravenous methylprednisolone. A discovery set of about a hundred patients (approximately 45 ophthalmopathy, 55 to 60 stable hyperthyroidism) was enrolled to explore V-J signatures distinguishing ophthalmopathy from hyperthyroidism. In six hyperthyroidism patients, the T-cell repertoire of thyroid tissue was compared with the T-cell repertoire of blood. The 95 to 100 discovery patients were randomly split 7:3 into training and test sets. The independent validation cohort included approximately 19 hyperthyroidism patients plus 17 patients who later progressed from hyperthyroidism to ophthalmopathy. Study-level results and caveats: In cross-validation, the 13-signature model distinguished ophthalmopathy from stable hyperthyroidism with 85% to 90% sensitivity and approximately 81% specificity, and in the test set the corresponding values were 80% and 75%. Sample size was not statistically predetermined, and group allocation was not concealed from the investigators. Most expanded thyroid clonotypes with frequency above 0.001 were also detected in blood, suggesting blood repertoires may reflect the thyroid immune response. In validation, the model predicted ophthalmopathy progression with roughly 68% sensitivity and 72.22% specificity; fewer than 15 predicted patients were CT-confirmed with GO in a median of approximately 6.5 months.

From a lookup of the germline V gene, CDR1 and CDR2 are SQVTM and ANQGSEA. The CDR3, cysteine through phenylalanine, is 12 amino acids long. CDR3 DNA only is kept here, 36 bases in frame from base 1. V loses 6 bases at its end and J loses 6 bases; junction bases beyond the gene matches: 2. The ophthalmopathy patients had moderately to severely active disease, with a Clinical Activity Score of 3 or higher, a NOSPECS grade of 4 or higher, and a disease duration of less than 3 months. Anyone with other autoimmune diseases, uncontrolled infections, pregnancy or lactation was excluded from the study. Clinical symptoms, serum thyroxine, TRAb, thyroid ultrasound and orbital computed tomography were used for diagnosis. Ficoll-Paque density gradient centrifugation was used to isolate PBMCs from 10 ml of fresh peripheral blood. Trizol reagent was used to extract the total RNA, and its quality was then checked on an Agilent 2100 Bioanalyzer.

TCR beta CDR3 regions were amplified from RNA transcripts for repertoire sequencing. HTBI primers and the Qiagen OneStep RT-PCR kit were used in a first-round RT-PCR, which was followed by a second-round multiplex PCR, size selection and purification. Sequencing of the libraries was carried out on an Illumina HiSeq2000 in paired-end mode with 100 bp reads. In the paper's pipeline: Reads were processed with SOAPnuke, discarding reads with adapters, uncalled bases, mean Phred below 15, or no exact constant-primer or identifier match. High-quality paired reads were merged with COPE v1.2.5. Unique nucleotide sequences were defined as clonotypes and aligned to IMGT TRB V, D and J references using MiTCR v1.1. The analysis was limited to V-J combinations with a frequency above 0.0001, which together covered 99.2% of the repertoires. For each V-J combination, a TCR clonal expansion and chaos score was defined as F50 clonal expansion divided by the chaos observed in the TCRdist matrix. Welch's t-statistics and random forest were used to reduce features to about a dozen V-J combinations, which were fed into a naive Bayes classifier. The Morisita-Horn index was used to measure how similar the thyroid and blood repertoires were. TCRdb took the public reads, trimmed them with fastp at Q25, ran MiXCR for clone calling and kept in-frame beta chains. Rows matching on CDR3 protein sequence are summarized as one entry with the most common DNA and genes. TCRdb, not the original authors, processed these V and J calls. This sample lists 200,000 to 250,000 distinct CDR3 sequences; under 30% were detected once. The ten largest clonotypes hold approximately 9.6% of the sample.

Ten or more counts support this clonotype. The antigen it recognizes is unknown. Per-base qualities were not stored, and no clone one base away is much larger. Input material: peripheral blood. The clonotype comes from a man aged 45-65 years with Graves' ophthalmopathy. Donor details come from another sample of the same person, matched by shared clones. The V and J genes are TRBV29-1 and TRBJ1-5; 10 bases in the junction line up with TRBD1. The DNA sequence is as follows: TGCAGCGTCGGACAGGGGGGTCAGCCCCAGCATTTT. Its translation reads: CSVGQGGQPQHF.